This T cell receptor (beta chain) was recovered during a study of PD-1 blockade in classical Hodgkin lymphoma. Study-level findings and limits: Similar baseline diversity was found in complete responders and newly diagnosed patients. Newly diagnosed patients were said to have less baseline TCR diversity than healthy donors did. Repertoire differences have undefined causes, possibly disease activity or prior therapy.

Patients all relapsed after autologous stem cell transplantation, and there was variation in brentuximab vedotin exposure. Comment on this clone: No antigen is known for it.

This CDR3 is built from 15 residues. Germline CDR1 SGHTA, CDR2 FQGNSA. V was shortened by 2 bases and J by 0 bases, with 9 bases between the two germline ends. Clones were read by immunoSEQ multiplex PCR, and TCRdb kept only the in-frame ones, dropping some. The table shows 95,000 to 100,000 clones, with 80% to 90% occurring only once. This rearrangement joins TRBV7-2 to TRBJ2-3; no clear D gene. The sequenced sample was peripheral blood mononuclear cells (PBMCs), obtained before the second cycle of nivolumab. The sequence was collected from a human donor with classical Hodgkin lymphoma. CDR3 sequence: CASSLILSSTDTQYF. The DNA for the CDR3 is TGTGCCAGCAGCTTAATCCTCTCTAGCACAGATACGCAGTATTTT.